The sequence of this TCR beta chain was determined in a study of cytomegalovirus exposure and HLA in healthy donors. As concerns this clone: Antigen unknown.

V lost 2 bases and J lost 3; bases outside the gene matches: 13. The CDR3 covers 17 residues. Germline V gives CDR1 ENHRY, CDR2 SYGVKD. Measured with immunoSEQ multiplex PCR; TCRdb has only the in-frame clones, and not every one. Among under 400,000 clones listed, about nine tenths were seen once. Study-wide points: As was reported, the classifier diagnosed cytomegalovirus status with high specificity and sensitivity.

The TCR comes from a woman aged 18-29 years in good health and CMV-seronegative. The source material was PBMCs. The chain has TRBV10-3 and TRBJ2-7, with 7 bases lining up with TRBD1. This chain's CDR3 is CAISEESEDRNNYEQYF. DNA of the CDR3: TGTGCCATCAGTGAGGAGTCGGAGGACAGGAACAACTACGAGCAGTACTTC.